The TCR beta chain described here comes from a study of T cells after yellow fever vaccination. For this clonotype: Its target is not known.

A universal primer site and UMIs were added as TCR cDNA was made by 5'RACE template switching. TCRdb analysed the 5' RACE reads with MiXCR anew, one entry per CDR3 protein. Among some 340,000 distinct CDR3 sequences listed, about 11% were seen once. CDR1 is MNHNS, CDR2 SASEGT, per germline. The CDR3 has 14 residues. Trimming removed 2 bases at V and 3 bases at J, with 9 bases between. Whole-study findings and limits: Weaker in magnitude, the secondary response showed a faster peak on day 5 versus 15. Once the booster was given, most primary-vaccination clones reappeared, at about 95% for CD4 and approximately 88% for CD8. Highly abundant clonotypes carried over from the bulk population could end up in FACS-sorted repertoires as contaminants.

The material sequenced was CD4+ T cells sorted from PBMCs, taken 45 days after the yellow fever booster vaccination. The source of this sequence is a man in his late teens or twenties who received the YFV17D yellow fever vaccine. The gene calls are TRBV6-1 and TRBJ2-3, with D perhaps TRBD1 or TRBD2 (6 bases each). CDR3 nucleotides: TGTGCCAGCAGTGAAAGGGGGGTAACAGATACGCAGTATTTT. This translates into CASSERGVTDTQYF.